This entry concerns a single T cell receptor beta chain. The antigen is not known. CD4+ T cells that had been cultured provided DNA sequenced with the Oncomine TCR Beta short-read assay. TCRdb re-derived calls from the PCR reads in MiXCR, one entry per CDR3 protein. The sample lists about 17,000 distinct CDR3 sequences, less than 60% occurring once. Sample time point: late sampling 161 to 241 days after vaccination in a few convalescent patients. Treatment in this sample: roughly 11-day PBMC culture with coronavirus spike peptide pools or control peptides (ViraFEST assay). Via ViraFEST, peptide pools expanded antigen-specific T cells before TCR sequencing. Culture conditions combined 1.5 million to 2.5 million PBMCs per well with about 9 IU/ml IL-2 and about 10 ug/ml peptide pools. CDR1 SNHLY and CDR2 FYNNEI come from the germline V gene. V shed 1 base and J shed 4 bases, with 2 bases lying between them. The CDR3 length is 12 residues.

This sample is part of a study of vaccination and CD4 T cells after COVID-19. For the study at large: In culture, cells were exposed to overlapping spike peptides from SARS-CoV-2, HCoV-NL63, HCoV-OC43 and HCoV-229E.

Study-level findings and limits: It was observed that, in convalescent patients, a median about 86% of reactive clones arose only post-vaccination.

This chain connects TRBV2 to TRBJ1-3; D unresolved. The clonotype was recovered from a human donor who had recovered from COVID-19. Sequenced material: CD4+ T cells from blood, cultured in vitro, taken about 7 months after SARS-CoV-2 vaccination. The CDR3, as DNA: TGTGCCAGCAGTGAAGGCGGAAACACCATATATTTT. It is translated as CASSEGGNTIYF.